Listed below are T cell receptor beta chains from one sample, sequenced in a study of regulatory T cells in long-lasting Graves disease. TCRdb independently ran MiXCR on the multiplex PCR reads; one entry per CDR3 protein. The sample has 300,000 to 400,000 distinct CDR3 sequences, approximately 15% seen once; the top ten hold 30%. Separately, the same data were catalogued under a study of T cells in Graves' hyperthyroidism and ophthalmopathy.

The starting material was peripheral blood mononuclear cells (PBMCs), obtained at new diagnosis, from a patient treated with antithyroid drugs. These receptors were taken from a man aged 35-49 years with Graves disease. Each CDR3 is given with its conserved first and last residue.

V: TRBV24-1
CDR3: CATSEDRGLQETQYF

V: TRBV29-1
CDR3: CSVGNTGELFF

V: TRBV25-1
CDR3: CASQSGRSFGRLFF

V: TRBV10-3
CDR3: CAISNYREWQYF

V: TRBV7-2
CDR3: CAGSLAHRGSQETQYF

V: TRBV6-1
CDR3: CASGSETLSTDTQYF

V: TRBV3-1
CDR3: CASSQDLTVGQPQHF

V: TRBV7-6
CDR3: CASSLKGGFGRSNTEAFF

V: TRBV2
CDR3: CASRDGSIAKNIQYF

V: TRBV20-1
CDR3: CSARSVGTDTQYF

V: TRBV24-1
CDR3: CATSDLRYNEQFF

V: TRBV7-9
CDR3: CASSFISNTEAFF

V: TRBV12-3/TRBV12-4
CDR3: CASSFSGTSGRETQYF

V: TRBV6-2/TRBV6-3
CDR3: CASSVDRTYNSPLHF

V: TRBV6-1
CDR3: CASSRNGQGYNEQFF

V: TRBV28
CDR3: CASTKQGAGGNTVYF

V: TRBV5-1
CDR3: CASSLGTRSFQPQHF

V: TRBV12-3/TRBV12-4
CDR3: CASSSSSGFGQPQHF

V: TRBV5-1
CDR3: CASSQGQGLFNEQFF

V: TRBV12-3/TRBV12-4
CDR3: CASSPPAGTVYNEQFF

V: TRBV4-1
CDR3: CASSHNTVSRVETQYF

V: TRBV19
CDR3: CASSVQVGTDTQYF

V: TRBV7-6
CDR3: CASSLAAIPPTNEKLFF

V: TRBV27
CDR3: CASSFGSGELFF

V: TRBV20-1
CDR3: CNAPGTEDEKLFF